A selection of T cell receptor beta chains follows, all from one sample in a study of T cell responses to AZD1222 COVID-19 vaccine. Produced via immunoSEQ multiplex PCR; TCRdb's table is partial and in-frame only. The sample yields some 180,000 clones, over 80% seen once. The specimen comprised peripheral blood, sampled 28 days after the second dose of the MenACWY control vaccine. The source of these receptors is an adult who received the MenACWY meningococcal vaccine as a control. CDR3s include the opening cysteine and the closing phenylalanine or tryptophan. The D gene is left open where the match is weak. Rows give clone size only sometimes, using once, few, many, or a class for an expanded clone.

CDR3 DNA	CDR3 protein	CDR3 length	clone size	V gene	D gene	J gene
TGCGCCAGCAGCCTTCAACTGAACACCGGGGAGCTGTTTTTT	CASSLQLNTGELFF	14	.	TRBV4-3	.	TRBJ2-2
TGTGCCTGGAGTGTGGGGAGCCAGGGTCTCCACGAGCAGTACTTC	CAWSVGSQGLHEQYF	15	.	TRBV30	.	TRBJ2-7
TGTGCCAGCAGCTTAGAAACAGTAAGGGAGACCCAGTACTTC	CASSLETVRETQYF	14	.	TRBV7-2	.	TRBJ2-5
TGTGCCACCAGCAGAGATAAGTGGGAGACCCAGTACTTC	CATSRDKWETQYF	13	.	TRBV15	.	TRBJ2-5
TGTGCCAGCAGCTATCGGGACGGCTCGTTCGAATACACCTTC	CASSYRDGSFEYTF	14	.	TRBV7-9	.	TRBJ1-2
TGTGCCAGCTCACCACCGGTTGGCCCTAGCACAGATACGCAGTATTTT	CASSPPVGPSTDTQYF	16	.	TRBV18	.	TRBJ2-3
TGTGCCAGCAGTTACACCTCAACAGCCCGGGAGCAGTACTTC	CASSYTSTAREQYF	14	.	TRBV6-5	.	TRBJ2-7
TGTGCCAGCAGCGGAACCGGGACTAGCGGATACAATGAGCAGTTCTTC	CASSGTGTSGYNEQFF	16	.	TRBV7-9	TRBD2	TRBJ2-1
TGCGCCAGCAGCCAAAATCTACAGTGGCCTAATGAAAAACTGTTTTTT	CASSQNLQWPNEKLFF	16	once	TRBV4-1	.	TRBJ1-4
TGTGCCAGCAGCCCGGGAGGCAGGGGCAATCAGCCCCAGCATTTT	CASSPGGRGNQPQHF	15	once	TRBV6-2/TRBV6-3	.	TRBJ1-5
TGTGCATCTGGCGGAGCCCGAAATTCACCCCTCCACTTT	CASGGARNSPLHF	13	.	TRBV10-3	.	TRBJ1-6
TGCGCCAGCAGCCCCCTCCAGGGACCTAACTATGGCTACACCTTC	CASSPLQGPNYGYTF	15	.	TRBV4-1	.	TRBJ1-2
TGCGCCAGCAGTGAGTCAGGGGGCAGGGATGGCTACACCTTC	CASSESGGRDGYTF	14	.	TRBV10-2	TRBD1	TRBJ1-2
TGTGCCAGCAGCGCCGGACAGGCAGGAAACACCATATATTTT	CASSAGQAGNTIYF	14	once	TRBV9	TRBD1	TRBJ1-3